This entry lists 26 T cell receptor beta chains sequenced from one sample in a study of graft-versus-host responses after intestinal transplantation (dated by TCRdb to the early 2020s). Their antigens remain unidentified. Library method: the immunoSEQ multiplex PCR assay. TCRdb carries this immuneACCESS record with in-frame sequences only. Its versions omit some clonotypes, under half of them owing to an unresolved V gene in the studies checked, with the rest unexplained. The sample profile shows tens of thousands of clones; 85% to 95% of them were found once. The ten largest clones add up to about 8% of the sample. What this sample's time point label stands for: cells obtained before transplantation from donor or recipient. Sequenced here: unstimulated CD8+ T cells sorted from spleen or lymph node cells, sampled before transplant. These receptors were obtained from a human donor who was the organ donor for an intestinal transplant.

This chain connects TRBV4-1 to TRBJ1-4; a weak D match, TRBD1 (6 bases). Germline CDR1 and CDR2: MGHRA and YSYEKL. The CDR3 loop spans 18 amino acids. V lost 1 base to trimming and J lost 5 bases, with 20 bases between them. The CDR3 sequence is CASSQVGIYGGHNEKLFF. For the CDR3, the DNA is TGCGCCAGCAGCCAAGTAGGAATCTACGGGGGCCACAATGAAAAACTGTTTTTT.

The rearrangement links TRBV19 to TRBJ2-7, with a tentative D call TRBD1 (6 bases). The CDR3 is 14 residues long. CDR1 and CDR2 (germline): LNHDA, SQIVND (reference sequence). V was shortened by 8 bases and J by 2 bases, with 16 bases between the two germline ends. In DNA form, the CDR3 reads TGTGCCAGTGAGGATCCAGGGGACCCCTACGAGCAGTACTTC. This sequence encodes CASEDPGDPYEQYF.

J is TRBJ2-2 and V is TRBV29-1; D may be TRBD1 (6 bases). From germline, CDR1 is SQVTM and CDR2 ANQGSEA. The CDR3 spans 14 residues. Trimming removed 3 bases from V and 0 bases from J, with 8 bases in between. The CDR3 loop reads CSVESGANTGELFF. The CDR3 DNA is TGCAGCGTTGAGTCAGGGGCGAACACCGGGGAGCTGTTTTTT.

CDR3 DNA sequence: TGTGCCAGTAGCGATTTACTAGCGGAGCGCACAGATACGCAGTATTTT. This translates into CASSDLLAERTDTQYF. The chain uses TRBV19 and TRBJ2-3; 8 bases are shared with TRBD2. This CDR3 comprises 16 residues. The V gene end was trimmed by 6 bases and the J gene end by 1 base; junction bases not matched to a gene: 9. Germline CDR1 reads LNHDA; CDR2 reads SQIVND (reference sequence). Full variable domain (outside the CDR3, taken from reference TRBV19 and TRBJ2-3): DGGITQSPKYLFRKEGQNVTLSCEQNLNHDAMYWYRQDPGQGLRLIYYSQIVNDFQKGDIAEGYSVSREKKESFPLTVTSAQKNPTAFYLCASSDLLAERTDTQYFGPGTRLTVL.

The genes are TRBV9 and TRBJ1-5, with D hard to call. Per the germline V gene, CDR1 is SGDLS and CDR2 is YYNGEE. The CDR3 sequence is 14 residues long. Trimming removed 4 bases at V and 1 base at J, with 9 bases between. The CDR3 region is CASSPGMSNQPQHF. CDR3 nucleotides: TGTGCCAGCAGCCCCGGGATGAGCAATCAGCCCCAGCATTTT. The variable domain in full, with the rest retrieved from reference TRBV9 and TRBJ1-5, is DSGVTQTPKHLITATGQRVTLRCSPRSGDLSVYWYQQSLDQGLQFLIQYYNGEERAKGNILERFSAQQFPDLHSELNLSSLELGDSALYFCASSPGMSNQPQHFGDGTRLSIL.

The chain couples TRBV2 to TRBJ1-3; 10 bases line up with TRBD1. The CDR3 covers 14 residues. CDR1 SNHLY and CDR2 FYNNEI come from the germline V gene. V trimming: 5 bases; J trimming: 9 bases; junction bases outside the gene matches: 7. DNA of the CDR3: TGTGCCAGCAGTTCGACAGGGGGCGAAGGCACCATATATTTT. It specifies CASSSTGGEGTIYF.

To note about this clone: An end of the junction differs from the germline gene, which may be a read error. The rearrangement links TRBV7-7 to TRBJ2-1; possible D gene TRBD1, 5 bases. There are 15 residues in the CDR3. CDR1 is SSHAT, CDR2 FNYEAQ, per germline (reference sequence). The CDR3 nucleotides read TGTGCTAGCAGCGCCGACAGATCTAATTACAATGAGCAGTTCTTC. It translates to CASSADRSNYNEQFF.

This chain uses TRBV21-1 with TRBJ1-5. TRBV21-1 is termed a pseudogene. The CDR3 is 17 amino acids. CDR3 sequence (DNA): TGTGCCAGCAGCAAAGCGAGGAGCGCGATTAGCAATCAGCCCCAGCATTTT. Its translation: CASSKARSAISNQPQHF.

The V and J genes are TRBV19 and TRBJ1-5; TRBD1 agrees at 9 bases. Germline trimming cut 7 bases from V and 0 bases from J; bases unmatched to any gene: 10. The CDR3 length is 17 residues. CDR1 is LNHDA and CDR2 is SQIVND in the germline V gene (reference sequence). CDR3 sequence: CASTPYGTGYSNQPQHF. CDR3 coding DNA: TGTGCCAGTACCCCATACGGGACAGGGTATAGCAATCAGCCCCAGCATTTT.

This chain connects TRBV13 to TRBJ1-6; TRBD1 might be the D (6 bases). Germline CDR1 is PRHDT and CDR2 is FYEKMQ (reference sequence). Trimming removed 3 bases from V and 3 bases from J, with 18 bases in between. This CDR3 is built from 18 residues. CDR3 in amino acids: CASSLGDRIAYYNSPLHF. CDR3 DNA sequence: TGTGCCAGCAGCTTGGGAGACAGGATCGCCTACTATAATTCACCCCTCCACTTT.

V gene TRBV11-2 combines with J gene TRBJ1-1; D gene ambiguous. The CDR3 consists of 16 residues. Germline CDR1 and CDR2: SGHAT and FQNNGV. V was pared by 1 base and J by 0 bases, with 12 bases between. The CDR3 here is CASSLGRSAMNTEAFF. The DNA for the CDR3 is TGTGCCAGCAGCTTAGGAAGATCAGCTATGAACACTGAAGCTTTCTTT.

The V gene is TRBV9, the J gene TRBJ2-7; 7 nucleotides line up with TRBD1. Trimming at V came to 4 bases and at J to 2 bases, leaving 9 bases not matched to a gene. The CDR3 sequence is 15 residues long. Germline V CDR1 and CDR2: SGDLS, YYNGEE. CDR3 residues: CASSPRSGGTYEQYF. CDR3 coding DNA: TGTGCCAGCAGCCCCCGGTCAGGGGGAACCTACGAGCAGTACTTC.

This chain uses TRBV30 with TRBJ1-3, with D tentatively TRBD1 (6 bases). Per the germline V gene, CDR1 is GTSNPN and CDR2 is SVGIG (reference sequence). Trimming left V 7 bases short and J 8 bases short, with 24 bases between. The CDR3 totals 15 residues. The chain's CDR3 is CAFRTGPTAGDTIYF. CDR3 DNA sequence: TGTGCCTTTAGAACAGGGCCTACAGCGGGGGACACCATATATTTT.

The chain has TRBV29-1 and TRBJ1-1, with D unclear. CDR3 length: 12 amino acids. Germline V gene sequence: CDR1 SQVTM, CDR2 ANQGSEA. Between the trimmed V and J ends, which lost 7 bases and 1 base, there was a span of 10 bases. This CDR3 reads CSAPEGNTEAFF. CDR3 bases: TGCAGCGCTCCGGAGGGGAACACTGAAGCTTTCTTT.

V and J are TRBV7-9 and TRBJ2-1; 9 nucleotides align to TRBD2. The CDR3 runs to 15 residues. Losses at the gene ends were 0 bases for V and 9 bases for J; bases not matched to a gene: 6. Germline V gene sequence: CDR1 SEHNR, CDR2 FQNEAQ (reference sequence). Here the CDR3 reads CASSLAISGSLEQFF. The CDR3 DNA is TGTGCCAGCAGCTTAGCGATTAGCGGGAGTCTTGAGCAGTTCTTC. The variable domain in full, completed from reference TRBV7-9 and TRBJ2-1, reads DTGVSQNPRHKITKRGQNVTFRCDPISEHNRLYWYRQTLGQGPEFLTYFQNEAQLEKSRLLSDRFSAERPKGSFSTLEIQRTEQGDSAMYLCASSLAISGSLEQFFGPGTRLTVL.

The chain uses TRBV6-1 and TRBJ2-3; the D gene is possibly TRBD1 (7 bases). Trimming left V 10 bases short and J 3 bases short, with 14 bases between. Looked up from germline, CDR1 is MNHNS and CDR2 is SASEGT. The CDR3 is 13 amino acids. The CDR3 reads CANRAGGTDTQYF. The CDR3 DNA is TGTGCCAATCGGGCAGGGGGGACAGATACGCAGTATTTT.

This clone turned up a few times. This CDR3 is also generated by other DNA sequences in the sample. This CDR3 is CASSQDPGQPQHF. The CDR3 DNA reads TGCGCCAGCAGCCAAGATCCAGGTCAGCCCCAGCATTTT. The V call is TRBV4-1, the J call TRBJ1-5; D is undetermined. In germline, CDR1 is MGHRA, CDR2 YSYEKL. CDR3 size: 13 residues. Trimming shortened V by 0 bases and J by 6 bases, and 6 bases separated the two germline ends.

The chain combines TRBV7-9 with TRBJ2-1, with TRBD2 identical over 12 bases. The CDR3 spans 17 residues. Germline lookup yields CDR1 SEHNR and CDR2 FQNEAQ (reference sequence). V shed 4 bases and J 4 bases; nucleotides not matched to a gene: 8. The CDR3 nucleotides read TGTGCCAGCAGCTCCCCCTGGACTAGCGGGGCATACAATGAGCAGTTCTTC. This sequence encodes CASSSPWTSGAYNEQFF.

DNA of the CDR3: TGTGCCAGCAGTGAAGGGACAGGGGGCACTGAAGCTTTCTTT. As protein: CASSEGTGGTEAFF. The chain is built from TRBV6-5 and TRBJ1-1; 11 nucleotides agree with TRBD1. Germline loops: CDR1 MNHEY, CDR2 SVGAGI. The CDR3 length is 14 residues. Germline trimming cut 5 bases from V and 4 bases from J; bases unmatched to any gene: 3.

The V and J genes are TRBV27 and TRBJ2-7; TRBD2 aligns across 7 bases. The ends lost 5 bases at V and 3 bases at J; junction bases unmatched: 1. The CDR3 length is 12 residues. Germline CDR1 MNHEY, CDR2 SMNVEV (reference sequence). CDR3 nucleotides: TGTGCCAGCAGTGGACTAGGCTACGAGCAGTACTTC. This gives the protein CASSGLGYEQYF.

This clone was observed a few times. V gene TRBV19 combines with J gene TRBJ2-7; the match to TRBD2 covers 7 bases. CDR1 LNHDA and CDR2 SQIVND come from the germline V gene (reference sequence). The J segment lost 3 bases and the V segment lost 3 bases, leaving 8 bases of the junction unmatched. The CDR3 consists of 15 residues. CDR3 nucleotide sequence: TGTGCCAGTAGTATCGGAACGGGAGGCCTCTACGAGCAGTACTTC. It encodes CASSIGTGGLYEQYF.

This chain links TRBV11-3 with TRBJ2-2; no clear D. The CDR3 runs 14 residues. Germline loops: CDR1 SGHNT, CDR2 YENEEA. Trimming left V 5 bases short and J 8 bases short, with 15 bases between. CDR3 sequence (DNA): TGTGCCAGCAGCGCCCTCGCCGTCCCGGGGGAGCTGTTTTTT. Encoded protein: CASSALAVPGELFF.

The genes are TRBV5-6 and TRBJ2-2; 14 positions match TRBD2. The V and J ends lost 2 bases and 7 bases, in that order; junction bases with no gene match: 13. CDR1 and CDR2 from the germline V gene are SGHDT and YYEEEE. The CDR3 extends over 19 amino acids. The chain's CDR3 is CASSFEGTSGSEVNGELFF. In DNA, the CDR3 is TGTGCCAGCAGCTTTGAAGGGACTAGCGGGAGCGAGGTTAACGGGGAGCTGTTTTTT.

The V and J genes are TRBV18 and TRBJ2-5, with 11 bases fitting TRBD1. The end of the DNA fits TRBJ2-7 better, so the J call may be wrong. The CDR3 spans 15 residues. Germline assignment: CDR1 KGHSH and CDR2 LQKENI. Here the CDR3 DNA reads TGTGCCAGCTCACCGGGACAGGGGGTGCCCTACGAGCAGTACTTC. This encodes CASSPGQGVPYEQYF.

The rearrangement links TRBV5-7 to TRBJ1-5; D gene unclear. TRBV5-7 is given ORF status, its function remaining uncertain. The V end lost 1 base, the J end lost 2 bases, and 10 bases lay between the germline ends. The length of the CDR3 is 15 residues. As DNA, the CDR3 is TGTGCCAGCAGCTTGTATAGGTTCTGCAATCAGCCCCAGCATTTT. It codes for CASSLYRFCNQPQHF.

J is TRBJ1-5 and V is TRBV27; 7 bases are shared with TRBD1. After removal of 2 bases from V and 0 bases from J, the junction contained 10 bases not matched to a gene. Germline CDR1 is MNHEY and CDR2 is SMNVEV (reference sequence). The CDR3 has 18 residues. The CDR3 coding sequence is TGTGCCAGCAGTTTAACGGGGACAGACGTTTATAGCAATCAGCCCCAGCATTTT. Translation gives CASSLTGTDVYSNQPQHF.